The text below deals with one TCR beta chain. The CDR3 is 13 amino acids. Germline V CDR1 and CDR2: SEHNR, FQNEAQ (reference sequence). The data stem from a study of human CD8 memory T cell subsets. UMI-labeled 5' RACE yielded the TCR beta libraries. With the 5' RACE reads reprocessed, TCRdb shows one record per CDR3 protein and no DNA. The listing contains around 7,300 distinct CDR3 sequences. Sequencing was carried out using CD8+ T cells from PBMCs. This receptor was identified in a human donor in good health. V and J are TRBV7-9 and TRBJ1-1. The CDR3 loop reads CASSLLTNTEAFF.